Presented here are 26 T cell receptor beta chains from one specimen sequenced in a study of blood T cell repertoires in COVID-19. TCRdb keeps only in-frame clones here, not all; method: immunoSEQ multiplex PCR. The sample holds fewer than 300,000 clones, roughly 84% seen once. The source material was peripheral blood. The source of these receptors is a woman in her late teens or twenties with acute or convalescent COVID-19.

V usage is TRBV4-3 and J usage is TRBJ2-7, with 7 bases aligning to TRBD2. Germline V gene sequence: CDR1 LGHNA, CDR2 YSLEER. Losses at the gene ends were 3 bases for V and 3 bases for J; bases not matched to a gene: 2. The CDR3 is 13 residues long. CDR3 residues: CASSQGLNYEQYF. DNA of the CDR3: TGCGCCAGCAGCCAGGGACTAAACTACGAGCAGTACTTC.

The chain couples TRBV13 to TRBJ2-6; 8 nucleotides align to TRBD1. Trimming took 5 bases from V and 0 from J; bases not matched to a gene: 18. CDR1 is PRHDT and CDR2 is FYEKMQ in the germline V gene (reference sequence). The CDR3 spans 21 residues. Here the CDR3 reads CASSQKRDRTGKISGANVLTF. In DNA, the CDR3 is TGTGCCAGCAGCCAAAAAAGGGACAGGACAGGGAAAATCTCTGGGGCCAACGTCCTGACTTTC.

This chain uses TRBV7-6 with TRBJ2-1; the match to TRBD2 covers 10 bases. With 3 bases clipped from V and 4 bases from J, the junction kept 3 bases outside the gene matches. Germline CDR1 SGHVS, CDR2 FNYEAQ. This CDR3 is 15 amino acids long. The CDR3 reads CASSFTSGTYNEQFF. The CDR3 nucleotides read TGTGCCAGCAGCTTCACTAGCGGGACTTACAATGAGCAGTTCTTC.

This chain links TRBV6-4 with TRBJ1-1, with D possibly matching TRBD1 (5 bases). The CDR3 is made up of 14 amino acids. Germline values: CDR1 MRHNA, CDR2 SNTAGT. V lost 10 bases to trimming and J lost 5 bases, with 20 bases between them. CDR3 loop: CATSRVAGVTEAFF. The DNA for the CDR3 is TGTGCCACCTCCCGCGTCGCGGGGGTTACTGAAGCTTTCTTT.

V usage is TRBV6-5 and J usage is TRBJ2-7; TRBD2 matches at 9 bases. Trimming cost V 4 bases and J 6 bases; bases outside gene matches: 4. The CDR3 runs 13 residues. Germline CDR1 MNHEY, CDR2 SVGAGI. For the CDR3, the DNA is TGTGCCAGCAGTTCGGCGGGGGGGGGCGAGCAGTACTTC. It is translated as CASSSAGGGEQYF.

The chain carries TRBV4-3 and TRBJ2-7; 7 bases agree with TRBD2. The junction had 6 bases not matched to a gene; V was cut back by 0 bases and J by 4 bases. The length of the CDR3 is 15 residues. Germline V gene data show CDR1 as LGHNA and CDR2 as YSLEER. The CDR3 DNA reads as TGCGCCAGCAGCCAAGAGGCTAGCGGCCTTTACGAGCAGTACTTC. Translating gives CASSQEASGLYEQYF.

The chain has TRBV4-1 and TRBJ2-7; 10 bases are shared with TRBD1. The CDR3 is 16 residues long. V trimming: 1 base; J trimming: 3 bases; junction bases outside the gene matches: 6. CDR1 MGHRA and CDR2 YSYEKL come from the germline V gene. The CDR3 loop is CASSQGAGTGVYEQYF. In DNA form, the CDR3 reads TGCGCCAGCAGCCAAGGGGCCGGGACAGGGGTCTACGAGCAGTACTTC.

The J gene is TRBJ1-1, the V gene TRBV14; 9 positions match TRBD1. Germline loops: CDR1 SGHDN, CDR2 FVKESK. V lost 4 bases to trimming and J lost 0 bases; unmatched junction nucleotides: 12. The CDR3 sequence is 18 residues long. CDR3 nucleotides: TGTGCCAGCAGCCCAGACCCGACAGGGGGGGAGGTGAACACTGAAGCTTTCTTT. This codes for CASSPDPTGGEVNTEAFF.

The rearrangement joins TRBV11-2 to TRBJ2-3; 11 bases line up with TRBD2. The germline gives CDR1 SGHAT, CDR2 FQNNGV. The V and J ends lost 5 bases and 0 bases, in that order; junction bases with no gene match: 4. The CDR3 spans 16 residues. The CDR3 protein is CASSQGTSGSTDTQYF. CDR3 in DNA: TGTGCCAGCAGCCAAGGGACTAGCGGCAGCACAGATACGCAGTATTTT.

The rearrangement joins TRBV3-1 (or the pseudogene TRBV3-2) to TRBJ1-5, with 7 nucleotides matching TRBD1. With V trimmed by 10 bases and J by 5 bases, 11 bases remained unmatched. CDR1 and CDR2 (germline): LGHDT, YNNKEL (reference sequence). The CDR3 runs 14 residues. CDR3 protein: CATVPDRAYQPQHF. Written as DNA, the CDR3 is TGTGCCACCGTCCCAGACAGGGCGTATCAGCCCCAGCATTTT.

Here the CDR3 reads CASLPGTGNSPLHF. CDR3 DNA: TGTGCCAGCCTACCAGGGACAGGGAATTCACCCCTCCACTTT. V is TRBV7-8 and J is TRBJ1-6; 9 bases agree with TRBD1. Germline lookup yields CDR1 SGHVS and CDR2 FQNEAQ. J lost 7 bases, V lost 8 bases, and 6 bases had no gene match. The CDR3 has 14 amino acids.

The genes are TRBV13 and TRBJ2-5, with 10 nucleotides matching TRBD2. This CDR3 is 15 amino acids long. Germline CDR1 and CDR2: PRHDT and FYEKMQ (reference sequence). The J segment lost 1 base and the V segment lost 2 bases, leaving 1 base of the junction unmatched. CDR3 sequence (DNA): TGTGCCAGCAGCTTACGACTAGCGGGCCAAGAGACCCAGTACTTC. Residues: CASSLRLAGQETQYF.

This sequence joins TRBV29-1 and TRBJ2-7, with TRBD1 matching over 7 bases. Germline V CDR1 and CDR2: SQVTM, ANQGSEA. The CDR3 is 13 residues long. V shed 5 bases and J 0 bases; nucleotides not matched to a gene: 4. Here the CDR3 DNA reads TGCAGCGTTACGACAGGGAACTCCTACGAGCAGTACTTC. This translates into CSVTTGNSYEQYF.

This sequence joins TRBV7-2 and TRBJ2-5, with TRBD1 matching 8 bases. Germline CDR1 SGHTA, CDR2 FQGNSA. J gave up 5 bases and V 4 bases, and 6 bases lay outside the gene matches. This CDR3 has 14 amino acids. The CDR3 DNA reads as TGTGCCAGCAGCTACGGACAGGGAGCGGAGACCCAGTACTTC. Translation gives CASSYGQGAETQYF.

This clone was counted only a few times. CDR3 sequence reads: CASSPPSLAGAQSQETQYF. CDR3 DNA sequence: TGTGCCAGCTCACCACCGTCCCTAGCGGGAGCCCAGTCTCAAGAGACCCAGTACTTC. This chain connects TRBV18 to TRBJ2-5; TRBD2 agrees at 10 bases. The ends lost 0 bases at V and 2 bases at J; junction bases unmatched: 12. The CDR3 is 19 residues long. In germline, CDR1 is KGHSH, CDR2 LQKENI.

This chain uses TRBV10-2 with TRBJ2-5; TRBD2 might be the D (7 bases). This CDR3 is 12 amino acids long. Germline V gives CDR1 WSHSY, CDR2 SAAADI. The V end lost 10 bases, the J end lost 1 base, and 10 bases lay between the germline ends. CDR3 sequence (DNA): TGCGCCACCGCGGGGGCCCAAGAGACCCAGTACTTC. This encodes CATAGAQETQYF.

The chain carries TRBV4-1 and TRBJ1-2, with a tentative D call TRBD1 (5 bases). Germline CDR1 reads MGHRA; CDR2 reads YSYEKL. Trimming took off 4 bases at V and 4 bases at J, with 16 bases between the two ends. The CDR3 sequence is 15 residues long. The CDR3 spells CASSPSWGDSYGYTF. The CDR3 bases are TGCGCCAGCAGCCCTAGCTGGGGGGATAGCTATGGCTACACCTTC.

This chain joins TRBV6-1 and TRBJ2-1; D is unresolved. The germline V gene encodes CDR1 MNHNS and CDR2 SASEGT. V was pared by 3 bases and J by 9 bases, with 15 bases between. The CDR3 totals 14 residues. CDR3 loop: CASSEATGYGEQFF. CDR3 sequence (DNA): TGTGCCAGCAGTGAGGCGACTGGTTACGGTGAGCAGTTCTTC.

This clone was counted a few times. This rearrangement joins TRBV6-2 or TRBV6-3 to TRBJ2-2, with D possibly being TRBD2 (6 bases). Germline loops: CDR1 MNHEY, CDR2 SVGEGT. The CDR3 totals 17 residues. V gave up 5 bases and J gave up 6 bases, with 22 bases separating them. The CDR3 reads CASSRGTQDLLAGELFF. CDR3 bases: TGTGCCAGCAGTCGCGGGACGCAGGACCTTCTGGCCGGGGAGCTGTTTTTT.

This clone was observed a single time. The V and J genes are TRBV6-5 and TRBJ2-1; TRBD1 might be the D (5 bases). Trimming left V 2 bases short and J 3 bases short, with 14 bases between. This CDR3 is 16 amino acids long. The germline CDR1 and CDR2 sequences are MNHEY and SVGAGI. CDR3 amino acids: CASSYELGPNYNEQFF. Written as DNA, the CDR3 is TGTGCCAGCAGTTACGAATTGGGGCCGAACTACAATGAGCAGTTCTTC.

The chain joins TRBV3-1 (or the pseudogene TRBV3-2) to TRBJ2-1, with D hard to call. Germline loops: CDR1 LGHDT, CDR2 YNNKEL (reference sequence). Trimming removed 8 bases from V and 8 bases from J, with 13 bases in between. The CDR3 length is 12 residues. CDR3 in amino acids: CASPPPSDEQFF. CDR3 nucleotide sequence: TGTGCCAGCCCCCCCCCGTCCGATGAGCAGTTCTTC.

This CDR3 is CASSGTSGYTYEQYF. As DNA, the CDR3 is TGTGCCAGCAGCGGGACTAGCGGATATACCTACGAGCAGTACTTC. This chain joins TRBV6-2 or TRBV6-3 and TRBJ2-7, with 11 bases fitting TRBD2. V lost 6 bases to trimming and J lost 2 bases; unmatched junction nucleotides: 6. The CDR3 extends over 15 amino acids. Germline V gene data show CDR1 as MNHEY and CDR2 as SVGEGT.

As concerns this clone: Other DNA sequences of this sample code for an identical CDR3. This rearrangement joins TRBV9 to TRBJ2-7; 7 bases line up with TRBD1. V lost 0 bases, J lost 1 base, and 1 base stayed unmatched. The germline V gene encodes CDR1 SGDLS and CDR2 YYNGEE. The CDR3 has 14 amino acids. The CDR3 reads CASSVGDSSYEQYF. CDR3 coding DNA: TGTGCCAGCAGCGTAGGGGACAGTTCCTACGAGCAGTACTTC.

The chain joins TRBV27 to TRBJ2-7; TRBD1 aligns across 12 bases. In germline, CDR1 is MNHEY, CDR2 SMNVEV (reference sequence). The J segment lost 4 bases and the V segment lost 2 bases, leaving 6 bases of the junction unmatched. This CDR3 is built from 16 residues. The CDR3 region has the DNA TGTGCCAGCAGTTTACGGGGACAGGGGGCGGGGTACGAGCAGTACTTC. This sequence encodes CASSLRGQGAGYEQYF.

This chain links TRBV2 with TRBJ1-6; D ambiguous. This CDR3 is built from 17 residues. Trimming took 4 bases from V and 0 from J, leaving 13 bases between them. Germline CDR1 is SNHLY and CDR2 is FYNNEI. CDR3 amino acids: CASSGERDGSYNSPLHF. The CDR3 region has the DNA TGTGCCAGCAGTGGTGAGAGGGATGGCTCCTATAATTCACCCCTCCACTTT.

This clone was seen only a few times. The genes are TRBV7-3 and TRBJ2-5, with 11 bases aligning to TRBD2. This CDR3 is 15 amino acids long. Germline trimming cut 2 bases from V and 5 bases from J; bases unmatched to any gene: 4. Germline CDR1 is SGHTA and CDR2 is FQGTGA. The CDR3 nucleotides are TGTGCCAGCAGCTTAGGTGCTAGCGGGAGGGAGACCCAGTACTTC. This codes for CASSLGASGRETQYF.